This TCR beta chain was captured by sequencing in a study of neurological immune-mediated disorders. Study-wide findings and caveats: CDR3 amino acid sequences of expanded clones were not shared across subjects, a result suggesting private repertoires in all groups.

TCRdb fed the 5' RACE reads into MiXCR, producing one record per CDR3 protein. The sample shows approximately 100,000 distinct CDR3 sequences, under 14% of them seen only once. As for time point: longitudinal time-point 3. The study built unsorted libraries from 2 million PBMCs kept at -80 C. The CDR3 is 14 residues long. Trimming removed 0 bases at V and 1 base at J, with 7 bases between. CDR1 and CDR2 from the germline V gene are SGDLS and YYNGEE. This clonotype has a count of ten or more. The antigen remains unidentified. The sequenced material came from PBMCs. The sequence was obtained from a female donor with HTLV-1-associated myelopathy (HAM/TSP). The rearrangement links TRBV9 to TRBJ2-5; D unresolved. The CDR3 nucleotides are TGTGCCAGCAGCGTAGACTACAGCCAAGAGACCCAGTACTTC. As protein: CASSVDYSQETQYF. The entire variable domain, with the rest obtained from reference TRBV9 and TRBJ2-5, is as follows: DSGVTQTPKHLITATGQRVTLRCSPRSGDLSVYWYQQSLDQGLQFLIQYYNGEERAKGNILERFSAQQFPDLHSELNLSSLELGDSALYFCASSVDYSQETQYFGPGTRLLVL.